The rows below give T cell receptor beta chains drawn from one sample of a study of blood T cells in healthy people across ages. TCRdb re-analysed the 5' RACE reads in MiXCR, keeping a single row per CDR3 protein. The sample carries about 290,000 distinct CDR3 sequences, less than 30% recorded once. Sequenced sample: blood. The receptors come from a woman in her 70s in good health. Both conserved end residues are part of each CDR3. Fields, in order: clone size, D gene, V gene, J gene, CDR3 protein, CDR3 DNA. The D gene is left open where the match is weak. The size entry is marked missing in some rows and otherwise reads once, few, many or a size class.

clone_size: -
d_call: -
v_call: TRBV6-6
j_call: TRBJ2-2
cdr3_aa: CASSYDPQGRKRTGELVF
cdr3_nt: TGTGCCAGCAGTTACGACCCACAGGGGAGGAAAAGAACCGGGGAGCTGGTTTTT

clone_size: -
d_call: -
v_call: TRBV20-1
j_call: TRBJ2-7
cdr3_aa: CSATREFYEQYF
cdr3_nt: TGCAGTGCAACCAGGGAATTCTACGAGCAGTACTTC

clone_size: few
d_call: TRBD1
v_call: TRBV12-3/TRBV12-4
j_call: TRBJ1-4
cdr3_aa: CASSRSTGGVWEKLFF
cdr3_nt: TGTGCCAGCAGCCGATCGACAGGGGGCGTCTGGGAAAAACTGTTTTTT

clone_size: few
d_call: -
v_call: TRBV7-9
j_call: TRBJ1-3
cdr3_aa: CASSPESSGNTIYF
cdr3_nt: TGTGCCAGCAGCCCCGAGAGCTCTGGAAACACCATATATTTT

clone_size: many
d_call: -
v_call: TRBV20-1
j_call: TRBJ2-5
cdr3_aa: CSARGQGGAGYRETQYF
cdr3_nt: TGCAGTGCTAGAGGCCAGGGGGGCGCGGGATATCGAGAGACCCAGTACTTC

clone_size: few
d_call: TRBD1
v_call: TRBV29-1
j_call: TRBJ2-3
cdr3_aa: CSAGTVITDTQYF
cdr3_nt: TGCAGCGCTGGGACAGTTATAACAGATACGCAGTATTTT

clone_size: -
d_call: TRBD1
v_call: TRBV20-1
j_call: TRBJ1-4
cdr3_aa: CSARPTGVGTNEKLFF
cdr3_nt: TGCAGTGCTAGACCCACAGGGGTTGGGACTAATGAAAAACTGTTTTTT

clone_size: few
d_call: TRBD2
v_call: TRBV4-1
j_call: TRBJ2-1
cdr3_aa: CASSQDLGGRIYNEQFF
cdr3_nt: TGCGCCAGCAGCCAAGATCTAGGCGGGAGGATTTACAATGAGCAGTTCTTC

clone_size: few
d_call: TRBD1
v_call: TRBV27
j_call: TRBJ2-7
cdr3_aa: CDPDRGKYEQYF
cdr3_nt: TGTGACCCGGACAGGGGTAAATACGAGCAGTACTTC

clone_size: -
d_call: -
v_call: TRBV25-1
j_call: TRBJ1-4
cdr3_aa: CASSETSPTNEKLFF
cdr3_nt: TGTGCCAGCAGTGAGACCTCTCCAACTAATGAAAAACTGTTTTTT

clone_size: -
d_call: TRBD1
v_call: TRBV9
j_call: TRBJ2-5
cdr3_aa: CASSAGTGVRETQYF
cdr3_nt: TGTGCCAGCAGCGCCGGGACAGGGGTCAGGGAGACCCAGTACTTC

clone_size: many
d_call: TRBD2
v_call: TRBV29-1
j_call: TRBJ2-3
cdr3_aa: CGGKLAGVDTQYF
cdr3_nt: TGCGGGGGGAAACTAGCGGGGGTAGATACGCAGTATTTT

clone_size: -
d_call: TRBD1
v_call: TRBV6-2/TRBV6-3
j_call: TRBJ2-7
cdr3_aa: CASSPGQGTPNLYEQYF
cdr3_nt: TGTGCCAGCAGCCCCGGACAGGGGACACCTAACCTCTACGAGCAGTACTTC

clone_size: few
d_call: TRBD2
v_call: TRBV20-1
j_call: TRBJ2-1
cdr3_aa: CSARDPSGSTNEQFF
cdr3_nt: TGCAGTGCTAGAGACCCTAGCGGGAGTACCAATGAGCAGTTCTTC

clone_size: many
d_call: -
v_call: TRBV6-6
j_call: TRBJ1-1
cdr3_aa: CASNSQGNTEAFF
cdr3_nt: TGTGCCAGCAATTCCCAGGGGAACACTGAAGCTTTCTTT

clone_size: few
d_call: -
v_call: TRBV12-3/TRBV12-4
j_call: TRBJ2-5
cdr3_aa: CASRSRTELEETQYF
cdr3_nt: TGTGCCAGCAGGAGCCGGACCGAACTAGAAGAGACCCAGTACTTC

clone_size: few
d_call: -
v_call: TRBV28
j_call: TRBJ1-1
cdr3_aa: CASSLAGARNTEAFF
cdr3_nt: TGTGCCAGCAGTTTAGCGGGGGCAAGAAACACTGAAGCTTTCTTT

clone_size: -
d_call: -
v_call: TRBV7-2
j_call: TRBJ2-1
cdr3_aa: CASSIRGWENEQFF
cdr3_nt: TGTGCCAGCAGCATCCGGGGGTGGGAAAATGAGCAGTTCTTC

clone_size: -
d_call: TRBD1
v_call: TRBV14
j_call: TRBJ2-7
cdr3_aa: CASSSRPGGPYEQYF
cdr3_nt: TGTGCCAGCAGCTCCCGACCAGGGGGCCCCTACGAGCAGTACTTC

clone_size: -
d_call: -
v_call: TRBV11-2
j_call: TRBJ2-7
cdr3_aa: CASSSDRTHSYEQYF
cdr3_nt: TGTGCCAGCAGCTCAGATCGCACCCACAGTTACGAGCAGTACTTC